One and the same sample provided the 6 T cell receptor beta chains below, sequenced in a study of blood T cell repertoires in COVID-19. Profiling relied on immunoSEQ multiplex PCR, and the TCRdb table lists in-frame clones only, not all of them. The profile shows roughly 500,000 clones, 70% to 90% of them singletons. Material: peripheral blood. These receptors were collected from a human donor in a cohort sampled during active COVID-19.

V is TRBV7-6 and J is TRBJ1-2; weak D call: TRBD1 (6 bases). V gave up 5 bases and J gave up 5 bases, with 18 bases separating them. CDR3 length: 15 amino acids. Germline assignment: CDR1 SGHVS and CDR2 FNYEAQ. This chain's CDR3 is CASSRRTAPGYGYTF. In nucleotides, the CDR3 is TGTGCCAGCAGCAGGAGGACAGCCCCGGGGTATGGCTACACCTTC.

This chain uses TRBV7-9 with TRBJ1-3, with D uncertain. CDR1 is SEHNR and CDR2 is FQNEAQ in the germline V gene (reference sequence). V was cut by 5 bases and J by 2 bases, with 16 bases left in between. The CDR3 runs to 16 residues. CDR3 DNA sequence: TGTGCCAGCAGCCCCCCAGGCCAGACCACTGGAAACACCATATATTTT. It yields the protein CASSPPGQTTGNTIYF.

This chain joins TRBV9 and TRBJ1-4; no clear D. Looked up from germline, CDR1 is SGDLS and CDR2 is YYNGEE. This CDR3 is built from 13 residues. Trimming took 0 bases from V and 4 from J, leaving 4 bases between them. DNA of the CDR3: TGTGCCAGCAGCGTAGTGAGTAATGAAAAACTGTTTTTT. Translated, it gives CASSVVSNEKLFF.

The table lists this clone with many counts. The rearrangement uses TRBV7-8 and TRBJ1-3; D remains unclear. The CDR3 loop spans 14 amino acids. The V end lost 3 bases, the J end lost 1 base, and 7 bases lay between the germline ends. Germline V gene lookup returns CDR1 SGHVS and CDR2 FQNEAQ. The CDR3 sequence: CASSFFPSGNTIYF. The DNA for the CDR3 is TGTGCCAGCAGCTTTTTCCCATCTGGAAACACCATATATTTT.

CDR3 coding DNA: TGTGCCAGTTCTCCGGGAGGCACAGATACGCAGTATTTT. This sequence encodes CASSPGGTDTQYF. The rearrangement uses TRBV28 and TRBJ2-3; TRBD2 is a possible D gene (6 bases). Trimming shortened V by 9 bases and J by 1 base, and 11 bases separated the two germline ends. This CDR3 contains 13 residues. The germline gives CDR1 MDHEN, CDR2 SYDVKM.

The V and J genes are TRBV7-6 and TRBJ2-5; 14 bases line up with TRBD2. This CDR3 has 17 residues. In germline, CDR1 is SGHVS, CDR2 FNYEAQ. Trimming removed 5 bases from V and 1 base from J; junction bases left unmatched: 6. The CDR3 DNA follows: TGTGCCAGCAGCCCGGGGACTAGCGGGAGTTTCCAAGAGACCCAGTACTTC. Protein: CASSPGTSGSFQETQYF. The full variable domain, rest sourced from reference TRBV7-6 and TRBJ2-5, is GAGVSQSPRYKVTKRGQDVALRCDPISGHVSLYWYRQALGQGPEFLTYFNYEAQQDKSGLPNDRFSAERPEGSISTLTIQRTEQRDSAMYRCASSPGTSGSFQETQYFGPGTRLLVL.